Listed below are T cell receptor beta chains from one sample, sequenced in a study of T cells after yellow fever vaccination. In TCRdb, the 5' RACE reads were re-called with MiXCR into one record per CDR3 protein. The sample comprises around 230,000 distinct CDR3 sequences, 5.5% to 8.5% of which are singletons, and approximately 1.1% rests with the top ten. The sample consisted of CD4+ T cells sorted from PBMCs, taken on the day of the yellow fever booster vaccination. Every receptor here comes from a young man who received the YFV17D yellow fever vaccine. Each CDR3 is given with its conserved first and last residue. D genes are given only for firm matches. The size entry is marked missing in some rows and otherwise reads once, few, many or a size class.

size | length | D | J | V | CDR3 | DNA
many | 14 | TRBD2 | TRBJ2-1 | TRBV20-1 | CSASGGSREAEQFF | TGCAGTGCTAGTGGCGGGAGCCGCGAGGCTGAGCAGTTCTTC
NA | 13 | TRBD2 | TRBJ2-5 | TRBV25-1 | CASSSLAPETQYF | TGTGCCAGCAGTTCACTAGCGCCTGAGACCCAGTACTTC
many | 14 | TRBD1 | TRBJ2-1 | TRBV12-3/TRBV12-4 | CASSSGTVIGEQFF | TGTGCCAGCAGTTCGGGGACAGTCATAGGTGAGCAGTTCTTC
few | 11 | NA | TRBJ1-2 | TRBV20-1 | CSAGRQDGYTF | TGCAGTGCTGGCAGACAGGACGGCTACACCTTC
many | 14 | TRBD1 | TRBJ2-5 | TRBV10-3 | CAISGDRGQETQYF | TGTGCCATCAGTGGGGACAGGGGACAAGAGACCCAGTACTTC
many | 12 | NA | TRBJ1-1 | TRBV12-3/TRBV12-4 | CASSLLNTEAFF | TGTGCCAGCAGTTTATTGAACACTGAAGCTTTCTTT
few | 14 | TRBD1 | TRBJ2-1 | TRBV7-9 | CASATGQGNNEQFF | TGTGCCAGTGCAACGGGACAGGGGAACAATGAGCAGTTCTTC
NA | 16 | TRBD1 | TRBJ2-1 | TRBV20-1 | CSASNRGHGSYNEQFF | TGCAGTGCCAGTAACAGGGGGCATGGGTCCTACAATGAGCAGTTCTTC
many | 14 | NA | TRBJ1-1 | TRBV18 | CASSPTAQNTEAFF | TGTGCCAGCTCACCAACGGCCCAGAACACTGAAGCTTTCTTT
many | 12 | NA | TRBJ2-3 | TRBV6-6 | CATRAVSDTQYF | TGTGCCACCAGGGCTGTTTCAGATACGCAGTATTTT
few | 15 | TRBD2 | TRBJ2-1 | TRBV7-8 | CASSPIAGTYNEQFF | TGTGCCAGCAGCCCGATAGCGGGTACCTACAATGAGCAGTTCTTC
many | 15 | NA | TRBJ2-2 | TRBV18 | CASSPYRSNTGELFF | TGTGCCAGCTCACCATACAGATCGAACACCGGGGAGCTGTTTTTT
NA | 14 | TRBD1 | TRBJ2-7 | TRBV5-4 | CASRTGTGGGEQYF | TGTGCCAGCAGGACCGGGACAGGGGGAGGCGAGCAGTACTTC
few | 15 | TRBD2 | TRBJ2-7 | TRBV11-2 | CASSIGTSASLGQYF | TGTGCCAGCAGCATAGGGACTAGCGCTTCCCTCGGGCAGTACTTC
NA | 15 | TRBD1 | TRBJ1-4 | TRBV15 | CATSRNRGANEKLFF | TGTGCCACCAGCAGAAACAGGGGAGCAAATGAAAAACTGTTTTTT
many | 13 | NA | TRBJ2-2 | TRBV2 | CASRYLETGELFF | TGTGCCAGCAGATACCTAGAAACCGGGGAGCTGTTTTTT
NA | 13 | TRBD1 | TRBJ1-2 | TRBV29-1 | CSVQTGSVYGYTF | TGCAGCGTTCAGACAGGGAGCGTTTATGGCTACACCTTC
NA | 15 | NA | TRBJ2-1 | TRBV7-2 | CASSLTQGGVGEQFF | TGTGCCAGCAGCTTAACGCAGGGTGGGGTCGGTGAGCAGTTCTTC
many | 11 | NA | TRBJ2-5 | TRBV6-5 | CASRKGETQYF | TGTGCCAGCAGAAAAGGAGAGACCCAGTACTTC
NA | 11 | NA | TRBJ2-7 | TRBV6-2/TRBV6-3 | CASSGYAEQYF | TGTGCCAGCTCAGGATACGCCGAGCAGTACTTC
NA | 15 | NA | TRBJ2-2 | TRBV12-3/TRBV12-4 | CASSSYRIGSGELFF | TGTGCCAGCAGTTCGTACCGCATCGGCTCCGGGGAGCTGTTTTTT
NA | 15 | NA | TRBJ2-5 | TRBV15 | CATSEFQQRQETQYF | TGTGCCACCAGCGAATTTCAACAGCGGCAAGAGACCCAGTACTTC
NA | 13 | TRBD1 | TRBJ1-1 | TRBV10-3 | CATVDRGLSEAFF | TGTGCCACCGTGGACAGGGGGCTCTCTGAAGCTTTCTTT
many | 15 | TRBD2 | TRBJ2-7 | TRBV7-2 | CASSPVTSGKYEQYF | TGTGCCAGCAGCCCTGTGACTAGCGGAAAATACGAGCAGTACTTC
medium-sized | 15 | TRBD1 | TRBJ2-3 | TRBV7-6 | CASSLQGAGTDTQYF | TGTGCCAGCAGCTTGCAGGGGGCAGGCACAGATACGCAGTATTTT
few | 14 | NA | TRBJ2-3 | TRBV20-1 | CSAETGIWADTQYF | TGCAGTGCTGAGACAGGTATCTGGGCAGATACGCAGTATTTT
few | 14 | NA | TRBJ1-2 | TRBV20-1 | CSASPGAENYGYTF | TGCAGTGCTAGTCCCGGAGCCGAGAACTATGGCTACACCTTC
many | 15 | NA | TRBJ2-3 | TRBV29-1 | CSVGSGMLGTDTQYF | TGCAGCGTTGGTTCCGGGATGTTGGGCACAGATACGCAGTATTTT
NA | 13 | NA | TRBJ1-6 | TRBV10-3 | CAIKDSFYSPLHF | TGTGCCATCAAGGACAGCTTCTATTCACCCCTCCACTTT
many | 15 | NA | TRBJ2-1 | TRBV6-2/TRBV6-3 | CASSLRAGSYNEQFF | TGTGCCAGCAGTTTACGGGCGGGCTCCTACAATGAGCAGTTCTTC
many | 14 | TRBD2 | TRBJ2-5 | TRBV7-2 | CASSIGLAYETQYF | TGTGCCAGCAGCATTGGACTAGCCTATGAGACCCAGTACTTC
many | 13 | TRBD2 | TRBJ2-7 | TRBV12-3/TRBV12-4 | CASSPGRWYEQYF | TGTGCCAGCAGTCCCGGGAGGTGGTACGAGCAGTACTTC
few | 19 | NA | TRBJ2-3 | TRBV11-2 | CASRPGIRDSRSSTDTQYF | TGTGCCAGCAGACCGGGTATACGGGACTCACGATCTAGCACAGATACGCAGTATTTT
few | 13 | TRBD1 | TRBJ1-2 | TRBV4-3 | CASSPTGGGLVAF | TGCGCCAGCAGTCCGACAGGGGGAGGCCTGGTTGCCTTC
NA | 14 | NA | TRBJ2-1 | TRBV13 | CASSELGAYNEQFF | TGTGCCAGCAGTGAGCTTGGGGCTTACAATGAGCAGTTCTTC
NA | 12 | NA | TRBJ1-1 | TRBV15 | CATSRDKGLAFF | TGTGCCACCAGCAGAGATAAGGGGCTAGCTTTCTTT
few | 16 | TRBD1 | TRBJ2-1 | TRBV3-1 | CASSRQGTGIYNEQFF | TGTGCCAGCAGCCGACAGGGGACGGGAATTTACAATGAGCAGTTCTTC
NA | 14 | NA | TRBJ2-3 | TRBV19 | CASSLGNERDTQYF | TGTGCCAGTAGTCTGGGTAACGAGAGAGATACGCAGTATTTT
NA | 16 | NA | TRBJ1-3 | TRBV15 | CATSRGSGVSGNTIYF | TGTGCCACCAGCAGAGGATCGGGAGTGTCTGGAAACACCATATATTTT
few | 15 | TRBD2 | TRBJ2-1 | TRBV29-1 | CSVAKSGSSYNEQFF | TGCAGCGTTGCGAAGAGCGGGAGCTCCTACAATGAGCAGTTCTTC
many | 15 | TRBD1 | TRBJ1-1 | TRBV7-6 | CASSPRQGTNTEAFF | TGTGCCAGCAGCCCCCGACAGGGGACGAACACTGAAGCTTTCTTT
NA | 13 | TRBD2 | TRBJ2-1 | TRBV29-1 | CSVGTSGNNEQFF | TGCAGCGTTGGGACTAGCGGTAACAATGAGCAGTTCTTC
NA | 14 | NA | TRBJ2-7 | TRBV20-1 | CSTRGARRKGEQYF | TGCAGTACCCGGGGGGCCCGCCGGAAAGGAGAGCAGTACTTC